This T cell receptor (beta chain) was found in a study of T cells in Graves' hyperthyroidism and ophthalmopathy. CDR1 is SNHLY and CDR2 is FYNNEI in the germline V gene. The CDR3 is 14 residues long. Trimming cost V 8 bases and J 2 bases, with 13 bases left between them. Investigators excluded patients with uncontrolled infection, other autoimmune disease, pregnancy or lactation. TCR beta CDR3 region amplification was performed from RNA transcripts. HTBI primers were the set used in a first-round RT-PCR of the TCR CDR3. TCRdb reprocessed the multiplex PCR reads with MiXCR, giving one entry per CDR3 protein. The sample has hundreds of thousands of distinct CDR3 sequences; around 16% are singletons. This clonotype was seen repeatedly, ten times or more.

The V gene is TRBV2, the J gene TRBJ2-1; possible D gene TRBD2, 6 bases. The sequencing sample was made of blood. The receptor's source is a woman in her twenties or thirties with Graves' hyperthyroidism. The CDR3 reads CASFPGVAYNEQFF. The CDR3 nucleotides read TGTGCCAGCTTTCCGGGAGTAGCCTACAATGAGCAGTTCTTC.